Detailed here is one TCR beta chain. Alongside a J-beta primer mix, a sample-barcoded 5' primer served in a second PCR lasting about 7 to 12 cycles. All cDNA molecules were each tagged by a template-switch adaptor with 12 random nucleotides. TCRdb re-analysed the 5' RACE reads in MiXCR, keeping a single row per CDR3 protein. The sample holds some 1,500,000 distinct CDR3 sequences, roughly 43% seen once. This sample was included in a study of blood T cells in healthy people across ages. The sample was blood. This sequence originates from a young woman in good health.

The CDR3: CASSQEAGNEQYF. CDR3 DNA sequence: TGCGCCAGCAGCCAAGAGGCCGGAAACGAGCAGTACTTC. This chain connects TRBV4-3 to TRBJ2-5; D unclear. The better agreement between TRBJ2-7 and the DNA end casts doubt on the J call. CDR3 size: 13 residues. Per the germline V gene, CDR1 is LGHNA and CDR2 is YSLEER.